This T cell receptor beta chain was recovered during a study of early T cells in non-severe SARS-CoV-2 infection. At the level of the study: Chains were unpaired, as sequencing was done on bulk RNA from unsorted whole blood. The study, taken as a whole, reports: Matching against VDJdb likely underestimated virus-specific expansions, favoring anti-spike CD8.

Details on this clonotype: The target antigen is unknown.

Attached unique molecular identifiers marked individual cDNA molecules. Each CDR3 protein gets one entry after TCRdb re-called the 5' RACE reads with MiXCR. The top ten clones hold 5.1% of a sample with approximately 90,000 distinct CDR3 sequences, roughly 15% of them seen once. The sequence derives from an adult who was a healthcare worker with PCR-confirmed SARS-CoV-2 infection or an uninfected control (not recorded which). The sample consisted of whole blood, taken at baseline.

This CDR3 reads CASSLGSPKSSYEQYF. The CDR3 DNA reads TGTGCCAGCAGCTTAGGTTCGCCCAAGTCCTCCTACGAGCAGTACTTC. V gene TRBV7-2 combines with J gene TRBJ2-7, with D unclear. Trimming removed 1 base at V and 0 bases at J, with 13 bases between. The CDR3 extends over 16 amino acids. CDR1 SGHTA and CDR2 FQGNSA come from the germline V gene.